This note documents a single T cell receptor beta chain sequence. Primers covering all TCR V genes were used in emulsion RT-PCR on CD8+ T cells. Unpaired genes were suppressed by blocking oligonucleotides during a second nested PCR. TCRdb re-derived calls from the emulsion pairing reads in MiXCR, one entry per CDR3 protein. The table includes tens of thousands of distinct CDR3 sequences, 45% detected once. This entry belongs to a study of T cell repertoires in breast cancer. V lost 8 bases to trimming and J lost 2 bases, with 15 bases between them. In germline, CDR1 is SNHLY, CDR2 FYNNEI. The CDR3 is 14 residues long.

This sequence originates from a pool of human donors with breast cancer or a healthy control (not recorded which). The material sequenced was CD8+ T cells. V gene TRBV2 combines with J gene TRBJ1-1; D gene unclear. The CDR3 sequence is CASAVGEINTEAFF. As DNA, the CDR3 is TGTGCCAGCGCCGTTGGGGAGATAAACACTGAAGCTTTCTTT.